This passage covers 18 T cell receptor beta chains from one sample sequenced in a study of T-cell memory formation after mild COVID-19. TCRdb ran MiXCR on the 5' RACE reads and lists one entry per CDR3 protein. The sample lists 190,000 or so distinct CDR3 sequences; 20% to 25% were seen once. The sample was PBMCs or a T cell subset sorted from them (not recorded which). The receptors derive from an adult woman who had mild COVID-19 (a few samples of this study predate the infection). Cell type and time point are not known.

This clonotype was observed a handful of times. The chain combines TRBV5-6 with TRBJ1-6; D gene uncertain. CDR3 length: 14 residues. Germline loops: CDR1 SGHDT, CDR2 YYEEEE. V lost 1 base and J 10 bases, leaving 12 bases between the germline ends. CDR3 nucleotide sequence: TGTGCCAGCAGCTTGAACACTGAGGGATCACCCCTCCACTTT. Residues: CASSLNTEGSPLHF.

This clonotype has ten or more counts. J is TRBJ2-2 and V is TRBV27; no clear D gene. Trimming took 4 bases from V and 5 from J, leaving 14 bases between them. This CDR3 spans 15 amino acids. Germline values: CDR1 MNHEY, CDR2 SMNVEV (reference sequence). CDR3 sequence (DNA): TGTGCCAGCAGTTGGGCACCCGCAGTAACCGGGGAGCTGTTTTTT. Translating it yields CASSWAPAVTGELFF.

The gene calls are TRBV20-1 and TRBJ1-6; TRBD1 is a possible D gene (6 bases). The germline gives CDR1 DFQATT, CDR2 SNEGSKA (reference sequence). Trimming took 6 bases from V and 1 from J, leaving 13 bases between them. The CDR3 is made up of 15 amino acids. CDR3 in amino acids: CSATEGVSYNSPLHF. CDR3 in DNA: TGCAGTGCCACCGAGGGGGTATCCTATAATTCACCCCTCCACTTT.

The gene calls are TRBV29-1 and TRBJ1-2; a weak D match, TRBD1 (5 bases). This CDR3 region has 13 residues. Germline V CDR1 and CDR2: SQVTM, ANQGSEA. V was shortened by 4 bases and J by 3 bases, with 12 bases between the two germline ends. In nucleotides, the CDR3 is TGCAGCGTTGGGGTACAGGAGTACTATGGCTACACCTTC. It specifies CSVGVQEYYGYTF.

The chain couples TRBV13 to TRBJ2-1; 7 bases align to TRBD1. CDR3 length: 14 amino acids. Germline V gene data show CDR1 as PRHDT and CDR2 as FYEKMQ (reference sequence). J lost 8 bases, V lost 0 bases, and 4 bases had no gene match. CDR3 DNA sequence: TGTGCCAGCAGCTTAGGGGCCCAGGGGGATGAGCAGTTCTTC. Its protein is CASSLGAQGDEQFF.

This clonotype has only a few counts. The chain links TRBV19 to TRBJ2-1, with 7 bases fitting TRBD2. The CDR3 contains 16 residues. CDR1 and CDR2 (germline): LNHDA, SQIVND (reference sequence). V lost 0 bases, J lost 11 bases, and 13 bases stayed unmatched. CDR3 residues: CASSIEGAGWRNQQFF. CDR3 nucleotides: TGTGCCAGTAGTATAGAAGGAGCGGGATGGCGAAACCAGCAGTTCTTC.

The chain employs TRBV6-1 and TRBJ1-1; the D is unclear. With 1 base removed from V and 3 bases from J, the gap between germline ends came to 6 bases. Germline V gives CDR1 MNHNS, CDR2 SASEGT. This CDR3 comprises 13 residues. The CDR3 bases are TGTGCCAGCAGTGAAGGACGGTACACTGAAGCTTTCTTT. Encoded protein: CASSEGRYTEAFF.

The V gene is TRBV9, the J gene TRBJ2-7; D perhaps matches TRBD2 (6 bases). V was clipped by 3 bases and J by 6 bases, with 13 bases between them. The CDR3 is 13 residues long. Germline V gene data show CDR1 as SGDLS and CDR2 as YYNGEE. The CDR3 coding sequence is TGTGCCAGCAGCGGGGGACTTGCACTCGAGCAGTACTTC. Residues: CASSGGLALEQYF. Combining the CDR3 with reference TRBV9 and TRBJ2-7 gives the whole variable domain DSGVTQTPKHLITATGQRVTLRCSPRSGDLSVYWYQQSLDQGLQFLIQYYNGEERAKGNILERFSAQQFPDLHSELNLSSLELGDSALYFCASSGGLALEQYFGPGTRLTVT.

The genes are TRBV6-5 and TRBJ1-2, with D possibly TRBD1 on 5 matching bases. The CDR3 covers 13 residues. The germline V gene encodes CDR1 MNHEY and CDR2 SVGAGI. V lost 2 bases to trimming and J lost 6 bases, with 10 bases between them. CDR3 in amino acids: CASSYGTSDGYTF. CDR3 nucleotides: TGTGCCAGCAGTTACGGGACCAGCGATGGCTACACCTTC.

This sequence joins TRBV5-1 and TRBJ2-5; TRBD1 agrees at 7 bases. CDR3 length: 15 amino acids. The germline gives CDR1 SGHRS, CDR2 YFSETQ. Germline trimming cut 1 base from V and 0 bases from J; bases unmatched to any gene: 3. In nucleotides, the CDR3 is TGCGCCAGCAGCTTGCAGGGGGTCAACCAAGAGACCCAGTACTTC. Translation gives CASSLQGVNQETQYF.

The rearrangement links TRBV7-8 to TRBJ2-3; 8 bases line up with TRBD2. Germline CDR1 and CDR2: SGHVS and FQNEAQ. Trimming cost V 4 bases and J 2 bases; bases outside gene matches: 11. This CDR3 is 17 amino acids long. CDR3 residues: CASSSERERGLTDTQYF. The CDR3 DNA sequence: TGTGCCAGCAGCTCGGAGCGGGAGCGGGGCCTCACAGATACGCAGTATTTT.

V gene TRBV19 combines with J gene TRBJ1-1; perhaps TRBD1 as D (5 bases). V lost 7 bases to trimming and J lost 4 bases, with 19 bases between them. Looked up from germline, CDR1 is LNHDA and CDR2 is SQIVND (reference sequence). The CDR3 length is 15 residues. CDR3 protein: CASTRGATGGTEAFF. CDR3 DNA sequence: TGTGCCAGTACACGAGGGGCCACGGGAGGCACTGAAGCTTTCTTT.

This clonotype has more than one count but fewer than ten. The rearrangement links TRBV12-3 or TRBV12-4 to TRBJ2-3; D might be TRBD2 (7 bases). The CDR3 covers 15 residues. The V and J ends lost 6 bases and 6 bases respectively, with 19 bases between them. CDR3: CASSGIGGGPDTQYF. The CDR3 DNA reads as TGTGCCAGCAGCGGCATTGGGGGGGGGCCCGATACGCAGTATTTT.

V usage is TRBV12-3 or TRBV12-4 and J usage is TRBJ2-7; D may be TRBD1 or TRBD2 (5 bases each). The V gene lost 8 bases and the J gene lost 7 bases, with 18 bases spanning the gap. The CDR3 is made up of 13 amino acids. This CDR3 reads CASRGTERPEQYF. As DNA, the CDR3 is TGTGCCAGCCGAGGGACGGAACGCCCGGAGCAGTACTTC.

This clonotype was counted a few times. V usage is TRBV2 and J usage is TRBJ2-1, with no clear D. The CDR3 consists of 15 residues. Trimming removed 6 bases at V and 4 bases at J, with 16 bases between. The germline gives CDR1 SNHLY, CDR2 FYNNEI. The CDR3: CASSAPGSSYNEQFF. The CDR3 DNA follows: TGTGCCAGCAGCGCCCCCGGGTCGTCGTACAATGAGCAGTTCTTC.

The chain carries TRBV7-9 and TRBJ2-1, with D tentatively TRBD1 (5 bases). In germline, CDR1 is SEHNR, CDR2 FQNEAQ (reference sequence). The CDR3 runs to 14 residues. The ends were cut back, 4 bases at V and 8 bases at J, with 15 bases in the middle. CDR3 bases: TGTGCCAGCAGCTCCGCCCGGACATTGGATGAGCAGTTCTTC. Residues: CASSSARTLDEQFF.

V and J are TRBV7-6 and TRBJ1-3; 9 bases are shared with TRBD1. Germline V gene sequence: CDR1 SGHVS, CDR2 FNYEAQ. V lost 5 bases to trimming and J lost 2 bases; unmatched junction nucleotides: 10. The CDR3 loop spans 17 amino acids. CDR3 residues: CASSTGRTGATGNTIYF. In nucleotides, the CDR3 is TGTGCCAGCAGCACAGGGCGGACAGGGGCGACTGGAAACACCATATATTTT. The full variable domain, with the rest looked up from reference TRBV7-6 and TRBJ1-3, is GAGVSQSPRYKVTKRGQDVALRCDPISGHVSLYWYRQALGQGPEFLTYFNYEAQQDKSGLPNDRFSAERPEGSISTLTIQRTEQRDSAMYRCASSTGRTGATGNTIYFGEGSWLTVV.

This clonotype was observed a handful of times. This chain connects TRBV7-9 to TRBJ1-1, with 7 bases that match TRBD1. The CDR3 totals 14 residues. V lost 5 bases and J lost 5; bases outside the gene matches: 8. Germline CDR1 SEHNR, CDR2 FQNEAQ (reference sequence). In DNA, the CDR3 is TGTGCCAGCAGCCTACAGGGGCCGGGGACTGAAGCTTTCTTT. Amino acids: CASSLQGPGTEAFF.